A selection of T cell receptor beta chains follows, all from one sample in a study of T cell responses to AZD1222 COVID-19 vaccine. Sequencing used immunoSEQ multiplex PCR; TCRdb keeps in-frame clones, though not all of them. The table shows about 150,000 clones, with 88% occurring only once. The source was peripheral blood, collected 28 days after the second dose of the MenACWY control vaccine. The receptors shown here come from an adult who received the MenACWY meningococcal vaccine as a control. Both conserved end residues are part of each CDR3. D genes are given only for firm matches. A row's size may be missing; if present it is once, few, many or a size class.

V	D	size	J	DNA	CDR3
TRBV6-5	TRBD1	-	TRBJ1-1	TGTGCCAGCAGAGGGGGACAGGGGCTCACTGAAGCTTTCTTT	CASRGGQGLTEAFF
TRBV9	-	once	TRBJ2-5	TGTGCCAGCAGCGTAGGGGCACAAGGAGAGACCCAGTACTTC	CASSVGAQGETQYF
TRBV28	-	-	TRBJ1-2	TGTGCCAGCAGTTTTGGGGGATGGGATGGCTACACCTTC	CASSFGGWDGYTF
TRBV3-1/TRBV3-2	-	-	TRBJ2-5	TGTGCCAGCAGCCAATCCGGGACTCAAGAAGAGACCCAGTACTTC	CASSQSGTQEETQYF
TRBV6-5	-	-	TRBJ2-2	TGTGCCAGCAGTCCTCAAATGACTATTACCGGGGAGCTGTTTTTT	CASSPQMTITGELFF
TRBV7-9	TRBD2	-	TRBJ2-2	TGTGCCACGGGCGGGAGTTCCACCGGGGAGCTGTTTTTT	CATGGSSTGELFF
TRBV19	-	-	TRBJ1-4	TGTGCCAGTAGTATAGATGGAGCAACTAATGAAAAACTGTTTTTT	CASSIDGATNEKLFF
TRBV5-6	TRBD1	-	TRBJ1-1	TGTGCCAGCAGCTTGCTGGACAGGAGGAACACTGAAGCTTTCTTT	CASSLLDRRNTEAFF
TRBV2	-	few	TRBJ1-6	TGTGCCAGCACTAGGGGGTTTTCTTCACCCCTCCACTTT	CASTRGFSSPLHF
TRBV15	-	-	TRBJ1-6	TGTGCCACCAGCAGAGATGTGGCAGGGAATTCACCCCTCCACTTT	CATSRDVAGNSPLHF
TRBV19	TRBD1	-	TRBJ2-5	TGTGCCAGTAGTATAGGATTTAGTTGGCGACAGGGGGAAGAGACCCAGTACTTC	CASSIGFSWRQGEETQYF
TRBV5-1	-	-	TRBJ2-5	TGCGCCAGCAGCTTGGCCCCCCGGGAGACCCAGTACTTC	CASSLAPRETQYF
TRBV19	-	-	TRBJ2-1	TGTGCCAGTGCTAGGGGAAATGAGCAGTTCTTC	CASARGNEQFF
TRBV10-3	-	-	TRBJ1-3	TGTGCCATCAGTGAGTCCAGGGTCGACTCTGGAAACACCATATATTTT	CAISESRVDSGNTIYF